The 6 T cell receptor beta chains given below trace back to one sample, sequenced in a study of CD8+ T cells in alopecia areata (dated by TCRdb to about 2018). Library construction relied on the immunoSEQ multiplex PCR assay. RNA was extracted from all samples and reverse transcribed into cDNA as template for TCR sequencing. TCRdb re-hosts the immuneACCESS table, in-frame sequences only. Its copies lack some clones; in the studies checked, an unresolved V gene accounts for under half of them, and the cause for the rest is not known. For this sample there are about 140,000 clones; about 85% appear just once. The ten top clones hold 13% of the sample. The time point label corresponds to: about four weeks on oral tofacitinib. The treatment or condition label, as the study defines it: oral pan-JAK inhibitor, 5-10 mg twice daily. Sequenced material: CD8+ T cells sorted from blood, taken at week 4, from a patient treated with tofacitinib. Receptor source: a human donor with alopecia areata.

The rearrangement links TRBV29-1 to TRBJ2-5; 8 bases align to TRBD1. The CDR3 length is 14 residues. From germline, CDR1 is SQVTM and CDR2 ANQGSEA. Trimming removed 4 bases from V and 5 bases from J; junction bases left unmatched: 9. The CDR3 region is CSVGRQGLSETQYF. Here the CDR3 DNA reads TGCAGCGTTGGCCGACAGGGGTTATCCGAGACCCAGTACTTC.

This chain connects TRBV15 to TRBJ2-1; 10 bases align to TRBD2. V shed 5 bases, J shed 4 bases, and the junction held 2 bases outside the gene matches. This CDR3 has 14 amino acids. Per germline, CDR1 LNHNV and CDR2 YYDKDF (reference sequence). The CDR3 DNA follows: TGTGCCACCAGCGGACTAGCGGATTACAATGAGCAGTTCTTC. Translating it yields CATSGLADYNEQFF.

The chain links TRBV10-3 to TRBJ2-7; TRBD2 might be the D (5 bases). Trimming stripped 0 bases from V and 3 bases from J, with 12 bases between. The germline V gene has CDR1 ENHRY and CDR2 SYGVKD. This CDR3 is built from 15 residues. The CDR3 loop is CAISESRDWNYEQYF. DNA of the CDR3: TGTGCCATCAGTGAGTCCCGGGATTGGAACTACGAGCAGTACTTC.

The count of this clone is one. This rearrangement joins TRBV9 to TRBJ2-3; D unresolved. Trimming took off 3 bases at V and 2 bases at J, with 13 bases between the two ends. Per germline, CDR1 SGDLS and CDR2 YYNGEE. CDR3 length: 15 residues. CDR3 coding DNA: TGTGCCAGCAGCGCAGGACCAGACCTCACAGATACGCAGTATTTT. Translated: CASSAGPDLTDTQYF.

The V call is TRBV5-6, the J call TRBJ2-1, with TRBD1 matching over 9 bases. J gave up 8 bases and V 4 bases, and 10 bases lay outside the gene matches. The CDR3 covers 15 residues. The germline V gene encodes CDR1 SGHDT and CDR2 YYEEEE. CDR3 nucleotide sequence: TGTGCCAGCAGCGGACCGACAGGGGGGCACCATGAGCAGTTCTTC. It translates to CASSGPTGGHHEQFF. The complete variable domain, with remaining parts taken from reference TRBV5-6 and TRBJ2-1, reads DAGVTQSPTHLIKTRGQQVTLRCSPKSGHDTVSWYQQALGQGPQFIFQYYEEEERQRGNFPDRFSGHQFPNYSSELNVNALLLGDSALYLCASSGPTGGHHEQFFGPGTRLTVL.

The rearrangement joins TRBV4-1 to TRBJ2-7, with TRBD2 matching over 9 bases. The length of the CDR3 is 15 residues. CDR1 MGHRA and CDR2 YSYEKL come from the germline V gene. With V trimmed by 0 bases and J by 6 bases, 6 bases remained unmatched. CDR3 in amino acids: CASSQDSGSSFEQYF. The CDR3, as DNA: TGCGCCAGCAGCCAAGATAGCGGGAGCTCGTTCGAGCAGTACTTC.